Presented here are 5 T cell receptor beta chains from one specimen sequenced in a study of blood T cell repertoires in COVID-19. TCRdb's table, derived via immunoSEQ multiplex PCR, lists solely in-frame clones and lacks some. This table holds 200,000 to 300,000 clones, 80% to 90% found once. Source material: PBMCs or T cells enriched from blood (not recorded which). The receptors were sampled from a woman younger than 45 with acute COVID-19.

Only one count was recorded for this clone. The V call is TRBV4-3, the J call TRBJ1-4; D unclear. V was clipped by 0 bases and J by 6 bases, with 8 bases between them. Germline values: CDR1 LGHNA, CDR2 YSLEER. The CDR3 loop spans 14 amino acids. CDR3 loop: CASSQDDGDEKLFF. The CDR3 DNA reads TGCGCCAGCAGCCAAGATGACGGGGATGAAAAACTGTTTTTT.

V and J are TRBV12-3 or TRBV12-4 and TRBJ1-2; D unclear. V was cut by 2 bases and J by 4 bases, with 8 bases left in between. The CDR3 contains 13 residues. CDR3 sequence: CASSLSQVYGYTF. The CDR3 coding sequence is TGTGCCAGCAGTTTATCACAAGTCTATGGCTACACCTTC.

The rearrangement uses TRBV10-2 and TRBJ1-2, with TRBD1 as a possible D gene (5 bases). CDR3 length: 13 residues. V lost 0 bases and J lost 12, with 14 bases in between. Looked up from germline, CDR1 is WSHSY and CDR2 is SAAADI. In nucleotides, the CDR3 is TGCGCCAGCAGTGAGTCGGGGACTGCAGGACACACCTTC. Translation: CASSESGTAGHTF.

The chain joins TRBV6-1 to TRBJ2-1, with TRBD1 matching 10 bases. Germline CDR1 is MNHNS and CDR2 is SASEGT. The CDR3 contains 16 residues. Trimming at V came to 4 bases and at J to 7 bases, leaving 10 bases not matched to a gene. The DNA for the CDR3 is TGTGCCAGCAGTGTCTCCGGGACAGGGGCTCGGAATGAGCAGTTCTTC. Amino acid sequence: CASSVSGTGARNEQFF.

This clone appeared a single time. The chain recombines TRBV29-1 with TRBJ2-1; D gene ambiguous. Germline CDR1 reads SQVTM; CDR2 reads ANQGSEA. Trimming removed 8 bases at V and 4 bases at J, with 15 bases between. There are 13 residues in the CDR3. The chain's CDR3 is CSLLSGPYNEQFF. The CDR3 bases are TGCAGCCTACTTTCAGGCCCGTACAATGAGCAGTTCTTC.